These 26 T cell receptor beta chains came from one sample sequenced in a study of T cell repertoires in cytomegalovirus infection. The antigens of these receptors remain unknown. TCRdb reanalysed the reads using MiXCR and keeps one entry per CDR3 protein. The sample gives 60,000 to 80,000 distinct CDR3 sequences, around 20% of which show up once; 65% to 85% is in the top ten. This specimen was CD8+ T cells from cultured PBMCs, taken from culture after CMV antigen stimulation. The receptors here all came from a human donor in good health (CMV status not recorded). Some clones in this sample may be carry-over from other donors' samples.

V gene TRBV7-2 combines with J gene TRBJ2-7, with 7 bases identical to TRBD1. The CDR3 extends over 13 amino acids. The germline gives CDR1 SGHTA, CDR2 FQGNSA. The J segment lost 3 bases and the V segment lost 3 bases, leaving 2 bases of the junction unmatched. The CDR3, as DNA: TGTGCCAGCAGCTTGGGACAGCTCTACGAGCAGTACTTC. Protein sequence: CASSLGQLYEQYF.

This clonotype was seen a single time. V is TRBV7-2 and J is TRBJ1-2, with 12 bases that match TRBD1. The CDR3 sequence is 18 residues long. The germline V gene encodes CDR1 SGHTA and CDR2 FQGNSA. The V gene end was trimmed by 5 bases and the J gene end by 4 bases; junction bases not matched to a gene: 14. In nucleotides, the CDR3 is TGTGCCAGCAGCGCAAGCCCGGGACAGGGGGCGAGGGTCTATGGCTACACCTTC. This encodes CASSASPGQGARVYGYTF.

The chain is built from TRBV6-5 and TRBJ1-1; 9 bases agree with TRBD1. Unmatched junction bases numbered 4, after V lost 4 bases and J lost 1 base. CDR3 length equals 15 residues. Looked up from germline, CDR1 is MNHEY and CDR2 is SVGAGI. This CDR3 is CASSSQGAWNTEAFF. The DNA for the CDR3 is TGTGCCAGCAGTTCACAGGGGGCGTGGAACACTGAAGCTTTCTTT.

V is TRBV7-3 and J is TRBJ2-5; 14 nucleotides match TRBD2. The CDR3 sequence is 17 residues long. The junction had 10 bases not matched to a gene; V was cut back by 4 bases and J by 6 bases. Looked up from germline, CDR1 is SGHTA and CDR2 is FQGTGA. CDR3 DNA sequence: TGTGCCAGCAGCTCCAATCCGGGACTAGCGGGGGCGAAGACCCAGTACTTC. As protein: CASSSNPGLAGAKTQYF. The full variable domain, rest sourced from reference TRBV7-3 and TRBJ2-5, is GAGVSQTPSNKVTEKGKYVELRCDPISGHTALYWYRQSLGQGPEFLIYFQGTGAADDSGLPNDRFFAVRPEGSVSTLKIQRTERGDSAVYLCASSSNPGLAGAKTQYFGPGTRLLVL.

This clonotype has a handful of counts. CDR3 loop: CASSLGGHGSGNTIYF. DNA of the CDR3: TGTGCCAGCAGCTTAGGGGGACACGGCTCTGGAAACACCATATATTTT. The chain combines TRBV7-6 with TRBJ1-3, with a weak D call TRBD1 (6 bases). Trimming stripped 1 base from V and 0 bases from J, with 10 bases between. The CDR3 has 16 amino acids. The V gene's germline CDR1 is SGHVS and CDR2 FNYEAQ.

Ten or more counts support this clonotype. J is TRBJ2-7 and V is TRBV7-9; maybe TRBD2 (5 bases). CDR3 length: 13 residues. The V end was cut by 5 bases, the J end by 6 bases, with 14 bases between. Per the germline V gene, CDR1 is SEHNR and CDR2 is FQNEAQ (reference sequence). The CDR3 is CASSLRGLSEQYF. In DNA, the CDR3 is TGTGCCAGCAGCCTCCGAGGGCTGTCCGAGCAGTACTTC.

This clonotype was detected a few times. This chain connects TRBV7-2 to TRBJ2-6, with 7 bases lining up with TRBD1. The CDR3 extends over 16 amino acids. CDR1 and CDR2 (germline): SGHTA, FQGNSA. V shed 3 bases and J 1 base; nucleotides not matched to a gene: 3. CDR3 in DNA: TGTGCCAGCAGCTTCACAGGGGTGTCTGGGGCCAACGTCCTGACTTTC. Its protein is CASSFTGVSGANVLTF.

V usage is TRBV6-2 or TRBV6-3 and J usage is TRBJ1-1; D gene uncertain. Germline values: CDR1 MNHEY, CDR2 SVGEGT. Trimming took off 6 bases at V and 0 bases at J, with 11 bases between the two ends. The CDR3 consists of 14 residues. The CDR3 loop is CASRHFIMNTEAFF. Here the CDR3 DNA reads TGTGCCAGCAGACATTTTATAATGAACACTGAAGCTTTCTTT.

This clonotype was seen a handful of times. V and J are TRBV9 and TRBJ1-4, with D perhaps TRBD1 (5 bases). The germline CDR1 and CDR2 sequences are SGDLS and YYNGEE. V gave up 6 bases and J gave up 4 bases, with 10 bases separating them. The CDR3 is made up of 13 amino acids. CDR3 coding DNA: TGTGCCAGCACGGGACCGTTTAATGAAAAACTGTTTTTT. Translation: CASTGPFNEKLFF. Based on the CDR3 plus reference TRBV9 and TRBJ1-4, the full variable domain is DSGVTQTPKHLITATGQRVTLRCSPRSGDLSVYWYQQSLDQGLQFLIQYYNGEERAKGNILERFSAQQFPDLHSELNLSSLELGDSALYFCASTGPFNEKLFFGSGTQLSVL.

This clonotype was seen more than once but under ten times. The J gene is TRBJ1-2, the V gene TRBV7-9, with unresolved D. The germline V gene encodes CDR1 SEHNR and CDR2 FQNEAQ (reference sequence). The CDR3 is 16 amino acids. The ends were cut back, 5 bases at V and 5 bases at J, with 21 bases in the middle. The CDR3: CASSPQDGLHNYGYTF. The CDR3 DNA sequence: TGTGCCAGCAGCCCCCAAGACGGACTTCATAATTATGGCTACACCTTC.

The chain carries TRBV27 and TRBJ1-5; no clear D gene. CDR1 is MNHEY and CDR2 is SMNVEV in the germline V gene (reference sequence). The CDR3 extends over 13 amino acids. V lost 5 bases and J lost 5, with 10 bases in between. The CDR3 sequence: CASSTRPDQPQHF. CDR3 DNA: TGTGCCAGCAGTACGCGGCCCGATCAGCCCCAGCATTTT.

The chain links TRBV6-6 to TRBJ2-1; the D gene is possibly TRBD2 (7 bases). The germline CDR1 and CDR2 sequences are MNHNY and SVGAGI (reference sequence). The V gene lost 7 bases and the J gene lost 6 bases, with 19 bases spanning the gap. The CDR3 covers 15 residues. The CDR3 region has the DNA TGTGCCAGCACCCCAGAGGGGGGGCAGGTCAATGAGCAGTTCTTC. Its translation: CASTPEGGQVNEQFF.

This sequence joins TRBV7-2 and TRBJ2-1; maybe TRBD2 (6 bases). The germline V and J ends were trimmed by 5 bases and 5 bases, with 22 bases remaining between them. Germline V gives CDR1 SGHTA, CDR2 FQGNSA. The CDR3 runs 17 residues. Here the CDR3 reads CASSRSAGINLDNEQFF. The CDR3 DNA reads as TGTGCCAGCAGCCGTTCGGCGGGGATTAACCTAGACAATGAGCAGTTCTTC.

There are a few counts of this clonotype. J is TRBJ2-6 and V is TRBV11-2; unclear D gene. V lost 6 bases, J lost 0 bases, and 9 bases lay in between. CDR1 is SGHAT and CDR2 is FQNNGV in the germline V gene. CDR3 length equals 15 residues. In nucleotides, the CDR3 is TGTGCCAGCAGACCTTTTAGCTCTGGGGCCAACGTCCTGACTTTC. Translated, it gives CASRPFSSGANVLTF.

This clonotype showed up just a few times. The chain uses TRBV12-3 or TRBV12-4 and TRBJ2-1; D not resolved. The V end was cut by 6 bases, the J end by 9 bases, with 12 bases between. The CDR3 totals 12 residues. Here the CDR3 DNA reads TGTGCCAGCAGCTCCGGACCGAGTGAGCAGTTCTTC. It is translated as CASSSGPSEQFF.

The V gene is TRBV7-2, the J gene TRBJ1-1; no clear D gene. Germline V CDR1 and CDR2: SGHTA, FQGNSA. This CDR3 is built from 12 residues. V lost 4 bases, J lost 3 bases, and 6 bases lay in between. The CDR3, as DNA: TGTGCCAGCAGCTCAAGGGACACTGAAGCTTTCTTT. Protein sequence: CASSSRDTEAFF.

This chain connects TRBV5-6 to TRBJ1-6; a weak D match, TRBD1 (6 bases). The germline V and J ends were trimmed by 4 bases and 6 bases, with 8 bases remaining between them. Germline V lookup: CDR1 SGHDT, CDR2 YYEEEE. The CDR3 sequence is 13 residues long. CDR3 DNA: TGTGCCAGCAGCCTGGACAGTAATTCACCCCTCCACTTT. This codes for CASSLDSNSPLHF.

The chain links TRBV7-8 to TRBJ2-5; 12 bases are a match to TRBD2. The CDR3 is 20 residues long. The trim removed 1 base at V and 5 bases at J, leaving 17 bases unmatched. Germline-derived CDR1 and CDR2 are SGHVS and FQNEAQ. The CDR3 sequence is CASSLDRMLAGGRDPETQYF. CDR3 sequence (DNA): TGTGCCAGCAGCTTAGACCGTATGCTAGCGGGGGGGCGAGATCCGGAGACCCAGTACTTC.

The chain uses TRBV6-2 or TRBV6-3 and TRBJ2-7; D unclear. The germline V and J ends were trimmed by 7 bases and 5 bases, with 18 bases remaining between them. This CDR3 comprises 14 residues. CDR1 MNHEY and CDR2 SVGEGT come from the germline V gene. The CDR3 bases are TGTGCCAGCATTCTCCTAAGAATCGGCGACGAGCAGTACTTC. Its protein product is CASILLRIGDEQYF.

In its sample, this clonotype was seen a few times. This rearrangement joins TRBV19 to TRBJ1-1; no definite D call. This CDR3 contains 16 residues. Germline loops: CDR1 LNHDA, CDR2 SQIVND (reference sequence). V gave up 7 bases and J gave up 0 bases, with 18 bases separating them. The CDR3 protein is CASIPGWEGMNTEAFF. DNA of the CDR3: TGTGCCAGTATACCTGGGTGGGAGGGTATGAACACTGAAGCTTTCTTT.

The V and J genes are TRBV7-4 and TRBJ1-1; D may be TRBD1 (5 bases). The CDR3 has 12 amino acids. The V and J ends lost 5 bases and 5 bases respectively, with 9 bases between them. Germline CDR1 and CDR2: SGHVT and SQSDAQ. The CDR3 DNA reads TGTGCCAGCAGCCCAGGGACGACTGAAGCTTTCTTT. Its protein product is CASSPGTTEAFF.

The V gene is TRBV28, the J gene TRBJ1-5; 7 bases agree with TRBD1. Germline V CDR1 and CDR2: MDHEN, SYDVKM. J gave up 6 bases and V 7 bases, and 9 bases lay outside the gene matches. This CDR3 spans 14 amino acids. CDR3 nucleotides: TGTGCCAGCAACCTGGGACAGCCAGTTCAGCCCCAGCATTTT. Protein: CASNLGQPVQPQHF.

The CDR3 loop is CASSYSGGSYEQYF. CDR3 DNA sequence: TGTGCCAGCAGTTACTCAGGGGGCTCCTACGAGCAGTACTTC. The rearrangement joins TRBV6-2 or TRBV6-3 to TRBJ2-7, with D possibly TRBD1 on 6 matching bases. The CDR3 runs to 14 residues. Per the germline V gene, CDR1 is MNHEY and CDR2 is SVGEGT. The V and J ends lost 0 bases and 0 bases respectively, with 6 bases between them.

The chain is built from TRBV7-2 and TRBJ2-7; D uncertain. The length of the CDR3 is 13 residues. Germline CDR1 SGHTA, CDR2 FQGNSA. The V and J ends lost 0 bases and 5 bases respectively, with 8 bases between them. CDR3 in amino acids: CASSLASRNEQYF. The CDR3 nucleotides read TGTGCCAGCAGCTTAGCTTCAAGGAACGAGCAGTACTTC.

The CDR3 here is CASSRDTSESSYEQYF. The DNA for the CDR3 is TGTGCCAGCAGCCGAGACACTAGCGAGTCCTCCTACGAGCAGTACTTC. The chain combines TRBV7-6 with TRBJ2-7; 7 nucleotides agree with TRBD2. The junction had 10 bases not matched to a gene; V was cut back by 5 bases and J by 0 bases. The CDR3 has 16 residues. CDR1 SGHVS and CDR2 FNYEAQ come from the germline V gene.

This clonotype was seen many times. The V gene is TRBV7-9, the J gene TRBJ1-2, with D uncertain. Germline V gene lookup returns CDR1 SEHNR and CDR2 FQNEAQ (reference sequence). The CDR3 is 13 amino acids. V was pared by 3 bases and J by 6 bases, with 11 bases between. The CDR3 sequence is CASSFERADGYTF. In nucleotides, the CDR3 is TGTGCCAGCAGCTTCGAAAGAGCAGATGGCTACACCTTC.